These T cell receptor beta chains were read from a single sample in a study of blood T cell repertoires in COVID-19. Profiling relied on immunoSEQ multiplex PCR, and the TCRdb table lists in-frame clones only, not all of them. The table includes some 80,000 clones, about 83% detected once. The material sequenced was peripheral blood. The receptors were gathered from a woman of 80 years or more with active or convalescent COVID-19. Both conserved end residues are part of each CDR3. The order of the fields is CDR3 DNA, CDR3 protein, J gene, clone size, V gene, D gene. D genes are given only for firm matches. Clone size is shown for a subset of rows, as once, few, many or a class of expanded clone.

cdr3_nt: TGTGCCAGCAGCTTCGACTTCGCTATGTACAATGAGCAGTTCTTC
cdr3_aa: CASSFDFAMYNEQFF
j_call: TRBJ2-1
clone_size: -
v_call: TRBV7-6
d_call: -

cdr3_nt: TGCGCCAGCAGGGGCCAGGAAAGTGCCAATTCACCCCTCCACTTT
cdr3_aa: CASRGQESANSPLHF
j_call: TRBJ1-6
clone_size: -
v_call: TRBV5-1
d_call: -

cdr3_nt: TGTGCCAGCAGTCCTCGACAGGGGATCTATGGCTACACCTTC
cdr3_aa: CASSPRQGIYGYTF
j_call: TRBJ1-2
clone_size: -
v_call: TRBV6-5
d_call: TRBD1

cdr3_nt: TGTGCCAGCAGCCTCCGGGACAGGGGGCTAACTAATGAAAAACTGTTTTTT
cdr3_aa: CASSLRDRGLTNEKLFF
j_call: TRBJ1-4
clone_size: once
v_call: TRBV5-4
d_call: TRBD1

cdr3_nt: TGTGCCAGCAGCCAAGAGTTAATTGGGACAGGGTTGTCTAAGGCGTACTTC
cdr3_aa: CASSQELIGTGLSKAYF
j_call: TRBJ2-7
clone_size: -
v_call: TRBV4-2
d_call: TRBD1

cdr3_nt: TGTGCCAGCTCACCAGTTGGACTAGCGGGAGTGCCCGGGGCCAACGTCCTGACTTTC
cdr3_aa: CASSPVGLAGVPGANVLTF
j_call: TRBJ2-6
clone_size: -
v_call: TRBV18
d_call: TRBD2

cdr3_nt: TGTGCCAGCAGTTTCGTACAGAGCCTCAATGAGCAGTTCTTC
cdr3_aa: CASSFVQSLNEQFF
j_call: TRBJ2-1
clone_size: -
v_call: TRBV28
d_call: -

cdr3_nt: TGTGCCAGCAGATTCTCAGGGGGTCGGAACAATGAGCAGTTCTTC
cdr3_aa: CASRFSGGRNNEQFF
j_call: TRBJ2-1
clone_size: -
v_call: TRBV27
d_call: TRBD1

cdr3_nt: TGTGCCAGCAGTTACTCTATCACTGAAGCTTTCTTT
cdr3_aa: CASSYSITEAFF
j_call: TRBJ1-1
clone_size: -
v_call: TRBV6-2/TRBV6-3
d_call: -

cdr3_nt: TGTGCCAGCAGCTTAGGTCCCCTTGAAAAACTGTTTTTT
cdr3_aa: CASSLGPLEKLFF
j_call: TRBJ1-4
clone_size: -
v_call: TRBV7-2
d_call: -

cdr3_nt: TGTGCCAGCAGTCCGAAGGACAGGGGTACAGATACGCAGTATTTT
cdr3_aa: CASSPKDRGTDTQYF
j_call: TRBJ2-3
clone_size: -
v_call: TRBV2
d_call: TRBD1

cdr3_nt: TGTGCCAGCTCACCACGGCAGGGGGAGGAGCAGTACTTC
cdr3_aa: CASSPRQGEEQYF
j_call: TRBJ2-7
clone_size: -
v_call: TRBV18
d_call: TRBD1

cdr3_nt: TGTGCCAGCTCACCGAGCGGCGGGAGCCCGAACACCGGGGAGCTGTTTTTT
cdr3_aa: CASSPSGGSPNTGELFF
j_call: TRBJ2-2
clone_size: -
v_call: TRBV18
d_call: TRBD2

cdr3_nt: TGTGCCAGCAGGCGGGGGCCGAACACCGGGGAGCTGTTTTTT
cdr3_aa: CASRRGPNTGELFF
j_call: TRBJ2-2
clone_size: -
v_call: TRBV2
d_call: -

cdr3_nt: TGCGCCAGCAGCTTGCTAGGGGAGGACACCGGGGAGCTGTTTTTT
cdr3_aa: CASSLLGEDTGELFF
j_call: TRBJ2-2
clone_size: -
v_call: TRBV5-1
d_call: -

cdr3_nt: TGTGCCAGCAGTGGTCAGGGGTACAATGAGCAGTTCTTC
cdr3_aa: CASSGQGYNEQFF
j_call: TRBJ2-1
clone_size: -
v_call: TRBV2
d_call: -

cdr3_nt: TGTGCCAGCAGCTTCCAGGGAAATCGGGGCACAGATACGCAGTATTTT
cdr3_aa: CASSFQGNRGTDTQYF
j_call: TRBJ2-3
clone_size: -
v_call: TRBV7-2
d_call: -

cdr3_nt: TGCGCCAGCAGCTTGAATTCGGGGGGCGGGGAGACCCAGTACTTC
cdr3_aa: CASSLNSGGGETQYF
j_call: TRBJ2-5
clone_size: -
v_call: TRBV5-1
d_call: -

cdr3_nt: TGTGCCAGCAGCTTCCGACAGGGGATGGCTGAAGCTTTCTTT
cdr3_aa: CASSFRQGMAEAFF
j_call: TRBJ1-1
clone_size: -
v_call: TRBV7-2
d_call: TRBD1

cdr3_nt: TGTGCCATCAGTGAGGACGACAGGGCGGCGACAGATACGCAGTATTTT
cdr3_aa: CAISEDDRAATDTQYF
j_call: TRBJ2-3
clone_size: -
v_call: TRBV10-3
d_call: TRBD1

cdr3_nt: TGTGCCAGCAGCCAGACAGGGACCCATCAGCCCCAGTATTTT
cdr3_aa: CASSQTGTHQPQYF
j_call: TRBJ2-3
clone_size: -
v_call: TRBV5-5
d_call: TRBD1

cdr3_nt: TGCAGCGTTGTACCAGGGGTGGAGACCCAGTACTTC
cdr3_aa: CSVVPGVETQYF
j_call: TRBJ2-5
clone_size: -
v_call: TRBV29-1
d_call: -

cdr3_nt: TGTGCCAGCAAACCGGGACTAGCGGTCAACAATGAGCAGTTCTTC
cdr3_aa: CASKPGLAVNNEQFF
j_call: TRBJ2-1
clone_size: -
v_call: TRBV2
d_call: TRBD2

cdr3_nt: TGTGCCAGCAGCCTCCGGCGGATGGGTCAGCCCCAGCATTTT
cdr3_aa: CASSLRRMGQPQHF
j_call: TRBJ1-5
clone_size: -
v_call: TRBV7-2
d_call: -

cdr3_nt: TGTGCCAGCAGTTTGTTCGGGACAGGGGGTTACGACGAGCAGTACTTC
cdr3_aa: CASSLFGTGGYDEQYF
j_call: TRBJ2-7
clone_size: once
v_call: TRBV6-5
d_call: TRBD1

cdr3_nt: TGTGCCAGCAGTCCCCTATACGCTGACAGGGGGAGTTCCTACGAGCAGTACTTC
cdr3_aa: CASSPLYADRGSSYEQYF
j_call: TRBJ2-7
clone_size: -
v_call: TRBV28
d_call: TRBD1

cdr3_nt: TGTGCCAGCGGGGGACAGCCTAATCAGCCCCAGCATTTT
cdr3_aa: CASGGQPNQPQHF
j_call: TRBJ1-5
clone_size: -
v_call: TRBV6-5
d_call: TRBD1

cdr3_nt: TGCAGCGTTGAAGGGGGGCGGGTTGGGGAGCTGTTTTTT
cdr3_aa: CSVEGGRVGELFF
j_call: TRBJ2-2
clone_size: -
v_call: TRBV29-1
d_call: -

cdr3_nt: TGTGCCAGCAGTCAAGGGACAGAAGCTTTCTTT
cdr3_aa: CASSQGTEAFF
j_call: TRBJ1-1
clone_size: -
v_call: TRBV28
d_call: -

cdr3_nt: TGTGCCAGCCCCCGGGCCGGGGTTTTTTATTCACCCCTCCACTTT
cdr3_aa: CASPRAGVFYSPLHF
j_call: TRBJ1-6
clone_size: -
v_call: TRBV11-3
d_call: -

cdr3_nt: TGTGCCAGCAGTCGAACAAGGACAGGGAAGGCCCACTACGAGCAGTACTTC
cdr3_aa: CASSRTRTGKAHYEQYF
j_call: TRBJ2-7
clone_size: -
v_call: TRBV28
d_call: TRBD1

cdr3_nt: TGTGCCAGCAGCAAAGGACAGGGTGGATTAAGGACAGATACGCAGTATTTT
cdr3_aa: CASSKGQGGLRTDTQYF
j_call: TRBJ2-3
clone_size: -
v_call: TRBV9
d_call: TRBD1

cdr3_nt: TGTGCCAGCAGCTTGGGATACGGACAGGGGCGATCCTACGAGCAGTACTTC
cdr3_aa: CASSLGYGQGRSYEQYF
j_call: TRBJ2-7
clone_size: once
v_call: TRBV11-3
d_call: TRBD1

cdr3_nt: TGCGCCAGCAGCGTGGACGGAGGCACAGATACGCAGTATTTT
cdr3_aa: CASSVDGGTDTQYF
j_call: TRBJ2-3
clone_size: -
v_call: TRBV5-1
d_call: -

cdr3_nt: TGTGCCAGCAGCTTAACCCCCTCTAAGACCCAGTACTTC
cdr3_aa: CASSLTPSKTQYF
j_call: TRBJ2-5
clone_size: -
v_call: TRBV7-9
d_call: -

cdr3_nt: TGTGCCAGCAGCTTCAGGACTAGCGGGAGCAACGAGCAGTACTTC
cdr3_aa: CASSFRTSGSNEQYF
j_call: TRBJ2-7
clone_size: -
v_call: TRBV7-8
d_call: TRBD2

cdr3_nt: TGTGCCAGCGTGGCTAGCGGGATAGAGACCCAGTACTTC
cdr3_aa: CASVASGIETQYF
j_call: TRBJ2-5
clone_size: -
v_call: TRBV3-1/TRBV3-2
d_call: TRBD2

cdr3_nt: TGTGCCAGCAACGGCGGGGGATTCTACGAGCAGTACTTC
cdr3_aa: CASNGGGFYEQYF
j_call: TRBJ2-7
clone_size: -
v_call: TRBV28
d_call: TRBD2

cdr3_nt: TGTGCCAGCAGCTTACTTAGTAGCGGGACTCGCGAGCAGTACTTC
cdr3_aa: CASSLLSSGTREQYF
j_call: TRBJ2-7
clone_size: -
v_call: TRBV7-2
d_call: TRBD2

cdr3_nt: TGTGCCAGCAGCTTACAACAGGGGCTATACAATGAGCAGTTCTTC
cdr3_aa: CASSLQQGLYNEQFF
j_call: TRBJ2-1
clone_size: -
v_call: TRBV11-2
d_call: TRBD1